One sample yielded the 28 T cell receptor beta chains listed below, sequenced in a study of identical twins. Each CDR3 protein gets one entry after TCRdb re-called the 5' RACE reads with MiXCR. The sample consists of about 330,000 distinct CDR3 sequences, about 12% of them appearing once. The data also belong to a second study, concerning yellow fever vaccine responses in identical twins.

Material for sequencing was CD8+ T cells sorted from blood. These receptors all stem from a woman younger than 30 in good health.

This clonotype has just a few counts. The genes are TRBV5-4 and TRBJ2-2, with 9 nucleotides matching TRBD2. The CDR3 has 16 residues. Trimming removed 3 bases from V and 6 bases from J; junction bases left unmatched: 9. The V gene's germline CDR1 is SGHNT and CDR2 YYREEE (reference sequence). CDR3 protein: CASSSLAGSEAGELFF. The CDR3 DNA sequence: TGTGCCAGCAGCTCTCTAGCGGGATCAGAGGCCGGGGAGCTGTTTTTT.

This clonotype showed up just a few times. CDR3 sequence reads: CASSLTGSRELFF. In DNA form, the CDR3 reads TGTGCCAGCAGTTTGACCGGGAGCCGGGAGCTGTTTTTT. This sequence joins TRBV27 and TRBJ2-2, with a tentative D call TRBD2 (6 bases). The germline gives CDR1 MNHEY, CDR2 SMNVEV (reference sequence). The CDR3 runs 13 residues. Trimming removed 3 bases from V and 9 bases from J, with 11 bases in between.

Only a few counts were recorded for this clonotype. The chain carries TRBV12-1 and TRBJ2-7. TRBV12-1 is recorded as a pseudogene. The CDR3 consists of 12 residues. The CDR3 protein is CASSSVFHEQYF. DNA for the CDR3: TGTGCCAGCAGCTCCGTGTTCCACGAGCAGTACTTC.

The V gene is TRBV28, the J gene TRBJ2-7; the D gene is possibly TRBD1 (6 bases). This CDR3 comprises 12 residues. V lost 6 bases, J lost 6 bases, and 12 bases lay in between. Germline V gene data show CDR1 as MDHEN and CDR2 as SYDVKM. CDR3 sequence: CASSPTGSEQYF. DNA for the CDR3: TGTGCCAGCAGCCCTACAGGGTCCGAGCAGTACTTC. The variable domain in full, with the rest retrieved from reference TRBV28 and TRBJ2-7, is DVKVTQSSRYLVKRTGEKVFLECVQDMDHENMFWYRQDPGLGLRLIYFSYDVKMKEKGDIPEGYSVSREKKERFSLILESASTNQTSMYLCASSPTGSEQYFGPGTRLTVT.

The rearrangement joins TRBV11-2 to TRBJ2-7; 7 positions agree with TRBD1. After removal of 2 bases from V and 4 bases from J, the junction contained 8 bases not matched to a gene. The CDR3 runs 15 residues. The germline V gene encodes CDR1 SGHAT and CDR2 FQNNGV. CDR3 residues: CASSLRDSDIYEQYV. The DNA for the CDR3 is TGTGCCAGCAGCTTACGGGACAGTGATATTTACGAGCAGTACGTC.

This clonotype was recorded many times. The chain carries TRBV6-2 or TRBV6-3 and TRBJ1-1, with D perhaps TRBD1 (5 bases). Germline assignment: CDR1 MNHEY and CDR2 SVGEGT. The ends were cut back, 3 bases at V and 1 base at J, with 9 bases in the middle. The CDR3 loop spans 14 amino acids. The CDR3 sequence is CASSYQGQNTEAFF. CDR3 sequence (DNA): TGTGCCAGCAGTTATCAGGGCCAGAACACTGAAGCTTTCTTT.

This clonotype was counted only a few times. The V gene is TRBV3-1, the J gene TRBJ2-3; D might be TRBD2 (6 bases). Trimming cost V 1 base and J 0 bases, with 11 bases left between them. The CDR3 consists of 16 residues. In germline, CDR1 is LGHDT, CDR2 YNNKEL (reference sequence). Written as DNA, the CDR3 is TGTGCCAGCAGCCAAGGACGGACTACTAGCACAGATACGCAGTATTTT. Translating it yields CASSQGRTTSTDTQYF.

This chain joins TRBV5-1 and TRBJ2-1; the D gene is possibly TRBD2 (6 bases). The V end lost 1 base, the J end lost 2 bases, and 13 bases lay between the germline ends. CDR3 size: 16 residues. CDR1 is SGHRS and CDR2 is YFSETQ in the germline V gene. CDR3 amino acids: CASSLWEVVTYNEQFF. CDR3 DNA sequence: TGCGCCAGCAGCTTGTGGGAGGTTGTGACCTACAATGAGCAGTTCTTC.

This chain's CDR3 is CASSQNTAYEQYV. For the CDR3, the DNA is TGCGCCAGCAGCCAAAACACAGCCTACGAGCAGTACGTC. The J gene is TRBJ2-7, the V gene TRBV4-1; D unresolved. The CDR3 is made up of 13 amino acids. Germline-derived CDR1 and CDR2 are MGHRA and YSYEKL. The V and J ends lost 2 bases and 2 bases respectively, with 7 bases between them.

This clonotype occurred a few times. The rearrangement uses TRBV2 and TRBJ2-3; TRBD1 matches 8 bases. CDR1 and CDR2 from the germline V gene are SNHLY and FYNNEI. The CDR3 loop spans 13 amino acids. V shed 7 bases and J 1 base; nucleotides not matched to a gene: 1. CDR3 nucleotide sequence: TGTGCCAGCATACAGGGGGGCACAGATACGCAGTATTTT. The encoded protein is CASIQGGTDTQYF.

This clonotype was picked up a small number of times. The junction differs from germline at one of its ends, possibly a read error. V usage is TRBV4-1 and J usage is TRBJ2-5; D gene ambiguous. The CDR3 loop spans 14 amino acids. The germline gives CDR1 MGHRA, CDR2 YSYEKL. The CDR3 spells CASSQVYQQGTQYF. The CDR3, as DNA: TGCGCCAGCAGCCAAGTCTACCAACAAGGGACCCAGTACTTC.

This clonotype was detected only a few times. The chain employs TRBV20-1 and TRBJ2-1, with D perhaps matching TRBD1 (5 bases). The CDR3 is made up of 15 amino acids. V dropped 1 base and J dropped 3 bases, with 13 bases sitting between them. CDR1 is DFQATT, CDR2 SNEGSKA, per germline (reference sequence). CDR3 coding DNA: TGCAGTGCTAGAGGCCCAGGGCCTTACTACAATGAGCAGTTCTTC. It encodes CSARGPGPYYNEQFF.

This clonotype appeared a single time. V is TRBV19 and J is TRBJ2-1; 12 bases fit TRBD2. V lost 6 bases and J lost 7; bases outside the gene matches: 4. This CDR3 is 14 amino acids long. Germline V gives CDR1 LNHDA, CDR2 SQIVND (reference sequence). This chain's CDR3 is CASSHTSGRNEQFF. Written as DNA, the CDR3 is TGTGCCAGTAGCCATACTAGCGGGAGGAATGAGCAGTTCTTC.

This clonotype has a handful of counts. The CDR3 DNA is TGTGCCAGCAGCGTACGAAAGGGACAGGAAAACACAGATACGCAGTATTTT. Translated, it gives CASSVRKGQENTDTQYF. This chain joins TRBV9 and TRBJ2-3, with 8 bases lining up with TRBD1. V dropped 1 base and J dropped 2; count of bases not matched to a gene: 9. Germline loops: CDR1 SGDLS, CDR2 YYNGEE. The CDR3 runs to 17 residues.

This clonotype has more than one count but fewer than ten. The chain uses TRBV2 and TRBJ1-6; D unresolved. In germline, CDR1 is SNHLY, CDR2 FYNNEI. Trimming left V 0 bases short and J 8 bases short, with 14 bases between. The CDR3 contains 16 residues. The CDR3 DNA follows: TGTGCCAGCAGTGAAGCACGGTGGCAGTATTATTCACCCCTCCACTTT. Protein sequence: CASSEARWQYYSPLHF.

This clonotype has more than one count but fewer than ten. V usage is TRBV13 and J usage is TRBJ2-2; D gene unclear. In germline, CDR1 is PRHDT, CDR2 FYEKMQ (reference sequence). Trimming took 5 bases from V and 0 from J, leaving 16 bases between them. The CDR3 runs to 17 residues. CDR3 DNA: TGTGCCAGCAGCCTCTCCGGGTTTAATGCGAACACCGGGGAGCTGTTTTTT. This encodes CASSLSGFNANTGELFF.

This clonotype was found a few times. This chain uses TRBV7-8 with TRBJ2-5, with 7 bases fitting TRBD1. Losses at the gene ends were 1 base for V and 5 bases for J; bases not matched to a gene: 10. Germline V gives CDR1 SGHVS, CDR2 FQNEAQ. The CDR3 is 16 residues long. CDR3 nucleotides: TGTGCCAGCAGCTTAGGCGTTGCAGGGGGTTGGGAGACCCAGTACTTC. Its translation is CASSLGVAGGWETQYF. The variable domain in full, with the rest retrieved from reference TRBV7-8 and TRBJ2-5, is GAGVSQSPRYKVAKRGQDVALRCDPISGHVSLFWYQQALGQGPEFLTYFQNEAQLDKSGLPSDRFFAERPEGSVSTLKIQRTQQEDSAVYLCASSLGVAGGWETQYFGPGTRLLVL.

This clonotype appeared many times. This chain links TRBV19 with TRBJ1-1; possibly TRBD1 for D (5 bases). The CDR3 covers 17 residues. Germline CDR1 LNHDA, CDR2 SQIVND (reference sequence). V lost 5 bases and J 0 bases, leaving 19 bases between the germline ends. CDR3 sequence: CASSWDPRWVLNTEAFF. The CDR3 DNA reads as TGTGCCAGTAGTTGGGACCCCAGGTGGGTATTGAACACTGAAGCTTTCTTT. The variable domain in full, completed from reference TRBV19 and TRBJ1-1, reads DGGITQSPKYLFRKEGQNVTLSCEQNLNHDAMYWYRQDPGQGLRLIYYSQIVNDFQKGDIAEGYSVSREKKESFPLTVTSAQKNPTAFYLCASSWDPRWVLNTEAFFGQGTRLTVV.

The chain carries TRBV4-1 and TRBJ2-1; D remains unclear. Trimming left V 1 base short and J 4 bases short, with 8 bases between. Per the germline V gene, CDR1 is MGHRA and CDR2 is YSYEKL. The CDR3 has 14 amino acids. The CDR3 sequence is CASSQATRYNEQFF. Written as DNA, the CDR3 is TGCGCCAGCAGCCAAGCGACGAGATACAATGAGCAGTTCTTC.

The chain joins TRBV14 to TRBJ1-2, with D tentatively TRBD1 (6 bases). This CDR3 comprises 15 residues. The germline V gene has CDR1 SGHDN and CDR2 FVKESK. Trimming removed 0 bases at V and 0 bases at J, with 8 bases between. CDR3 bases: TGTGCCAGCAGCCAAGAAAGGACAGCTAACTATGGCTACACCTTC. Translation: CASSQERTANYGYTF.

There are a few counts of this clonotype. This sequence joins TRBV12-3 or TRBV12-4 and TRBJ2-2; tentative D call: TRBD2 (5 bases). The CDR3 length is 14 residues. V lost 6 bases to trimming and J lost 4 bases, with 12 bases between them. The CDR3: CASSGLLFTGELFF. The CDR3 DNA sequence: TGTGCCAGCAGCGGACTGCTATTCACCGGGGAGCTGTTTTTT.

CDR3 bases: TGCAGCGTTGTCGGGGGGCGATTCATGAACACTGAAGCTTTCTTT. Protein product: CSVVGGRFMNTEAFF. V gene TRBV29-1 combines with J gene TRBJ1-1; a possible D gene is TRBD1 (6 bases). The CDR3 is made up of 15 amino acids. Trimming cost V 4 bases and J 0 bases, with 15 bases left between them. Germline lookup yields CDR1 SQVTM and CDR2 ANQGSEA.

J is TRBJ2-1 and V is TRBV29-1; D is unclear. This CDR3 is built from 13 residues. CDR1 is SQVTM and CDR2 is ANQGSEA in the germline V gene. Trimming pared 5 bases from V and 0 bases from J, leaving 8 bases between. The CDR3 region is CSVHKSSYNEQFF. The CDR3 DNA follows: TGCAGCGTTCACAAGAGCTCCTACAATGAGCAGTTCTTC.

V usage is TRBV5-1 and J usage is TRBJ2-5, with a weak D call TRBD2 (5 bases). The V gene lost 4 bases and the J gene lost 4 bases, with 14 bases spanning the gap. Germline CDR1 reads SGHRS; CDR2 reads YFSETQ. The CDR3 loop spans 14 amino acids. This chain's CDR3 is CASSPETGIETQYF. The CDR3 DNA follows: TGCGCCAGCAGCCCCGAGACGGGAATAGAGACCCAGTACTTC.

The chain links TRBV12-3 or TRBV12-4 to TRBJ1-1, with D possibly TRBD1 on 5 matching bases. With 6 bases removed from V and 1 base from J, the gap between germline ends came to 12 bases. The CDR3 extends over 14 amino acids. Here the CDR3 DNA reads TGTGCCAGCAGAGACCAGGGTTCGAACACTGAAGCTTTCTTT. This codes for CASRDQGSNTEAFF.

At least ten counts were recorded for this clonotype. The J gene is TRBJ2-5, the V gene TRBV7-9; the D is unclear. CDR3 length: 14 residues. The ends were cut back, 5 bases at V and 5 bases at J, with 15 bases in the middle. Germline CDR1 and CDR2: SEHNR and FQNEAQ (reference sequence). The CDR3 nucleotides are TGTGCCAGCAGCCTTTTAGACACGTCGGAGACCCAGTACTTC. Translation: CASSLLDTSETQYF.

V and J are TRBV20-1 and TRBJ2-3; weak D call: TRBD2 (5 bases). The CDR3 runs 14 residues. In germline, CDR1 is DFQATT, CDR2 SNEGSKA (reference sequence). The germline V and J ends were trimmed by 7 bases and 5 bases, with 19 bases remaining between them. In nucleotides, the CDR3 is TGCAGTGAGGTTGACTTAGGACGGGGAGATACGCAGTATTTT. It yields the protein CSEVDLGRGDTQYF.

This clonotype has at least ten counts. The chain carries TRBV11-2 and TRBJ2-1; a possible D gene is TRBD2 (6 bases). CDR1 SGHAT and CDR2 FQNNGV come from the germline V gene. This CDR3 region has 14 residues. V shed 6 bases and J shed 3 bases, with 12 bases lying between them. DNA of the CDR3: TGTGCCAGCAGTCGCGGCGGGAACTACAATGAGCAGTTCTTC. It is translated as CASSRGGNYNEQFF.